This record looks at one T cell receptor (beta chain) sequence and its context. Its antigen target is currently unknown. Per-base quality was not reported, and no clone a single base away is much larger than it. Libraries were constructed by RACE. The data were produced on a NextSeq 500. During library preparation, unique molecular identifiers were attached to individual cDNA molecules so that TCRs could be counted in a quantitative, reproducible way. Each blood RNA sample was used to sequence both TCR alpha and TCR beta chains. Concerning the study's data processing: Samples had a median of roughly 98,000 TCRs, with a range from about 20,000 to 690,600. The Decombinator software suite was used to annotate the V, J and CDR3 of the TCR reads. For the PS versus PT1 abundance plots, all samples were subsampled to the same number of TCRs (28,000). TCRs were defined as expanded if absent before sensitization and observed at least eight times at the 2-week time point. TCRdb applied fastp at Q25 and MiXCR to the public reads, then kept only in-frame beta chains. Duplicate CDR3 protein sequences are folded into a single record with the most common DNA and genes. What appears here as the V and J calls and clone size reflects TCRdb's work, not the paper's. The sample includes a few hundred thousand distinct CDR3 sequences, with nearly 6.5% observed a single time. About 5% of the sample rests with the top ten.

Read against the paper, the sample's time point label means: patch test 2, 6 weeks after DPC sensitization. The meaning of the sample's treatment or condition label: therapeutic diphenylcyclopropenone sensitization with weekly scalp DPC. At each patch-test visit, blood was drawn before the patch test was applied. Patients were eligible if aged 18 to 70, diagnosed with alopecia and judged suitable for DPC therapy, and pregnant patients were excluded. Total RNA was isolated from unfractionated whole blood collected in Tempus Blood RNA tubes. The germline V gene (reference sequence) specifies MNHEY as CDR1 and SMNVEV as CDR2. The CDR3 holds 15 amino acids from the cysteine to the phenylalanine. The read is trimmed to its CDR3 DNA, 45 bases read in frame from base 1. V lost 6 bases and J lost 6 bases; the stretch between them is 17 bases long. The data were taken from a study of human T cells and chemical hapten exposure (dated by TCRdb to the early 2020s). For context, the study as a whole: For sensitization, 2% DPC in acetone was applied to a roughly 2 cm by roughly 2 cm area of upper inner arm skin. Throughout the roughly 25-week study period, patients were also given weekly therapeutic DPC doses on the scalp. Patch tests used Finn chambers with 0.01% DPC on the upper back, scored after 6 days by International Contact Dermatitis Research Group standards. The mostly female patient cohort included alopecia areata with under or over 50% scalp involvement, alopecia totalis and alopecia universalis. The libraries were sequenced as a pool, and the TCR yield per sample differed mostly because of small variations in library volumes within the pool. Peripheral blood TCR repertoire changes were tracked in vivo in alopecia patients during primary and secondary sensitization to the hapten diphenylcyclopropenone (DPC). Blood samples were taken from patients before sensitization (week 0) and then at 2, 6 and about 24 weeks after DPC sensitization. For TCR sequencing, blood came from twenty-nine alopecia patients at anywhere from one to four time points (pre-sensitization, 2, 6 and 24 weeks).

Study-wide conclusions, independent of this receptor: Because all patients had alopecia, a presumed autoimmune disease, the immune response of the patients might differ from that of healthy individuals. Expanded TCRs formed significantly more large CDR3 similarity clusters than pre-sensitization or healthy control sets, consistent with antigen-driven responses. The number of PT1 expanded TCRs positively correlated with patch test score, significant at thresholds 8, 16 and 32 but not 4. DPC sensitization did not change how many TCRs were above 1 in 1000 frequency, and no evidence was found of alterations in global repertoire structure. After repeated subsampling, changes were observed in the strength of the expansion versus patch-test correlation and in the threshold at which the correlation became significant.

The TCR sequence derives from a woman aged 18-30 years with alopecia areata. Some clones in this sample may be carry-over from other donors' samples. Recombination connected TRBV27 to TRBJ2-2; the D gene is unclear. The source was whole blood, collected in connection with sensitization to the hapten diphenylcyclopropenone (DPC). The sequence in DNA is TGTGCCAGCAGCTCCCCCATTCCTGGACCCGGGGAGCTGTTTTTT. This yields the protein CASSSPIPGPGELFF.